Each of the 20 T cell receptor beta chains below was sequenced from the same sample in a study of cytomegalovirus exposure and HLA in healthy donors. Sequencing was performed with immunoSEQ multiplex PCR; in TCRdb, only in-frame clones are kept and a portion is missing. The repertoire has about 340,000 clones, 86% of them found once; the top ten carry about 0.8%. The sequencing input was PBMCs. The receptors derive from a young woman in good health and CMV-seronegative.

In DNA form, the CDR3 reads TGTGCCAGCAGTGAAGGTATAGGATCCAGGATTCAGTACTTC. Protein: CASSEGIGSRIQYF. The V call is TRBV2, the J call TRBJ2-4; D is ambiguous. This CDR3 spans 14 amino acids. The germline V gene encodes CDR1 SNHLY and CDR2 FYNNEI. Trimming took off 1 base at V and 10 bases at J, with 14 bases between the two ends.

The CDR3: CASSGGTDYEQYF. The CDR3 coding sequence is TGTGCCAGCAGCGGCGGGACAGACTACGAGCAGTACTTC. The chain carries TRBV7-6 and TRBJ2-7; a possible D gene is TRBD1 (7 bases). This CDR3 is 13 amino acids long. Germline CDR1 SGHVS, CDR2 FNYEAQ. Deletions cut 5 bases from V and 3 bases from J, with 11 bases between.

This chain uses TRBV19 with TRBJ2-1; 8 nucleotides align to TRBD2. The CDR3 is 15 amino acids. Trimming removed 3 bases from V and 8 bases from J; junction bases left unmatched: 9. Germline CDR1 reads LNHDA; CDR2 reads SQIVND (reference sequence). The DNA for the CDR3 is TGTGCCAGTAGTATGAGCCGCGGGAGGTCCGATGAGCAGTTCTTC. It yields the protein CASSMSRGRSDEQFF.

J is TRBJ2-7 and V is TRBV7-9; TRBD1 matches at 7 bases. The germline gives CDR1 SEHNR, CDR2 FQNEAQ (reference sequence). This CDR3 has 14 amino acids. Trimming at V came to 5 bases and at J to 2 bases, leaving 6 bases not matched to a gene. Here the CDR3 DNA reads TGTGCCAGCAGCCTGGGGACAGACCCCTACGAGCAGTACTTC. This codes for CASSLGTDPYEQYF.

This chain uses TRBV4-3 with TRBJ2-2; a possible D gene is TRBD2 (5 bases). Germline assignment: CDR1 LGHNA and CDR2 YSLEER. Trimming stripped 0 bases from V and 6 bases from J, with 17 bases between. CDR3 length equals 17 residues. CDR3 coding DNA: TGCGCCAGCAGCCAAGATATAGCGCGTCTAGCTGCCGGGGAGCTGTTTTTT. It is translated as CASSQDIARLAAGELFF.

This clone occurred a few times. The chain recombines TRBV10-3 with TRBJ2-7, with 8 bases identical to TRBD2. Looked up from germline, CDR1 is ENHRY and CDR2 is SYGVKD. Losses at the gene ends were 7 bases for V and 3 bases for J; bases not matched to a gene: 5. CDR3 size: 13 residues. CDR3 loop: CAINREGDYEQYF. The CDR3 DNA follows: TGTGCCATCAATCGGGAGGGAGACTACGAGCAGTACTTC.

The chain combines TRBV7-2 with TRBJ1-1; no firm D call. V lost 0 bases and J lost 7, with 9 bases in between. Per germline, CDR1 SGHTA and CDR2 FQGNSA. The CDR3 loop spans 13 amino acids. DNA of the CDR3: TGTGCCAGCAGCTTAGCCGGGAGGTTTGAAGCTTTCTTT. It yields the protein CASSLAGRFEAFF.

V and J are TRBV2 and TRBJ2-7, with D perhaps matching TRBD2 (6 bases). V was pared by 3 bases and J by 3 bases, with 12 bases between. The CDR3 totals 14 residues. Looked up from germline, CDR1 is SNHLY and CDR2 is FYNNEI. The CDR3 DNA is TGTGCCAGCAGTGATGAACGGGAGAACTACGAGCAGTACTTC. It codes for CASSDERENYEQYF.

The DNA of the CDR3 is TGTGCCAGCAGTGGAGGACAGGGATGGGAGACCCAGTACTTC. Protein product: CASSGGQGWETQYF. The chain combines TRBV28 with TRBJ2-5, with 8 nucleotides matching TRBD1. V lost 5 bases, J lost 5 bases, and 7 bases stayed unmatched. This CDR3 has 14 residues. Germline V gene sequence: CDR1 MDHEN, CDR2 SYDVKM.

The chain has TRBV9 and TRBJ2-3; 9 bases fit TRBD2. This CDR3 region has 13 residues. Germline V gene lookup returns CDR1 SGDLS and CDR2 YYNGEE. Trimming took 3 bases from V and 6 from J; bases not matched to a gene: 2. CDR3 DNA: TGTGCCAGCAGCGGACTAGCGGCCGATACGCAGTATTTT. This gives the protein CASSGLAADTQYF.

The CDR3 loop reads CASSPKDYVSTDTQYF. The CDR3, as DNA: TGTGCCAGCAGCCCCAAGGACTACGTAAGCACAGATACGCAGTATTTT. The chain combines TRBV4-2 with TRBJ2-3; a weak D match, TRBD2 (6 bases). Trimming took off 4 bases at V and 0 bases at J, with 14 bases between the two ends. In germline, CDR1 is LGHNA, CDR2 YNFKEQ. The CDR3 is 16 amino acids.

The rearrangement uses TRBV29-1 and TRBJ2-1, with D unresolved. CDR3 size: 12 residues. The germline V and J ends were trimmed by 8 bases and 4 bases, with 12 bases remaining between them. Germline V gene sequence: CDR1 SQVTM, CDR2 ANQGSEA. The CDR3 sequence: CSKATGYNEQFF. In DNA, the CDR3 is TGCAGCAAAGCGACTGGATACAATGAGCAGTTCTTC.

The chain combines TRBV7-9 with TRBJ1-4, with TRBD1 as a possible D gene (6 bases). The CDR3 totals 13 residues. Trimming took off 2 bases at V and 10 bases at J, with 11 bases between the two ends. Germline-derived CDR1 and CDR2 are SEHNR and FQNEAQ (reference sequence). The CDR3 spells CASSLKARGKLFF. DNA for the CDR3: TGTGCCAGCAGCTTAAAGGCCAGGGGAAAACTGTTTTTT.

The gene calls are TRBV19 and TRBJ2-5, with TRBD2 identical over 12 bases. The V segment lost 2 bases and the J segment 5 bases; nucleotides outside the gene matches: 9. CDR3 length equals 17 residues. Germline lookup yields CDR1 LNHDA and CDR2 SQIVND (reference sequence). As DNA, the CDR3 is TGTGCCAGTAGTATAAGGGAGACTAGCGGGAGACGGGAGACCCAGTACTTC. Its translation is CASSIRETSGRRETQYF.

CDR3 in DNA: TGTGCCAGCAGTTTAGAGACTAGCGGGGTGGGGGAGCAGTACTTC. Its protein is CASSLETSGVGEQYF. V gene TRBV27 combines with J gene TRBJ2-7; TRBD2 aligns across 11 bases. Germline V lookup: CDR1 MNHEY, CDR2 SMNVEV (reference sequence). The junction had 7 bases not matched to a gene; V was cut back by 2 bases and J by 7 bases. The CDR3 totals 15 residues.

Worth noting for this clone: Other DNA variants within this sample encode the same CDR3. The V gene is TRBV5-1, the J gene TRBJ2-5; D might be TRBD1 (6 bases). The CDR3 is made up of 14 amino acids. V lost 4 bases, J lost 1 base, and 11 bases lay in between. Germline values: CDR1 SGHRS, CDR2 YFSETQ. DNA for the CDR3: TGCGCCAGCAGCCTTATGGACAGCCAAGAGACCCAGTACTTC. Translation gives CASSLMDSQETQYF.

The count of this clone is one. The genes are TRBV10-3 and TRBJ2-2; D possibly corresponds to TRBD1 (6 bases). CDR1 is ENHRY and CDR2 is SYGVKD in the germline V gene. V shed 3 bases and J shed 6 bases, with 8 bases lying between them. CDR3 length equals 13 residues. The CDR3 region has the DNA TGTGCCATCAGTGATGGGGGCTCCGGGGAGCTGTTTTTT. This translates into CAISDGGSGELFF.

The chain has TRBV6-5 and TRBJ2-7; the D gene is possibly TRBD2 (7 bases). The ends were cut back, 2 bases at V and 5 bases at J, with 16 bases in the middle. This CDR3 has 15 residues. In germline, CDR1 is MNHEY, CDR2 SVGAGI. The CDR3 coding sequence is TGTGCCAGCAGTTACCTCCGGGGGGCGCTTGACGAGCAGTACTTC. It encodes CASSYLRGALDEQYF.

This rearrangement joins TRBV15 to TRBJ2-7, with 9 nucleotides matching TRBD1. CDR1 and CDR2 from the germline V gene are LNHNV and YYDKDF (reference sequence). Trimming at V came to 3 bases and at J to 4 bases, leaving 10 bases not matched to a gene. The CDR3 spans 16 residues. CDR3 region: CATSSGSGTGIYEQYF. In DNA, the CDR3 is TGTGCCACCAGCAGCGGATCTGGGACAGGGATTTACGAGCAGTACTTC.

The chain employs TRBV7-2 and TRBJ2-1; 15 nucleotides agree with TRBD2. This CDR3 has 19 residues. Germline-derived CDR1 and CDR2 are SGHTA and FQGNSA. V lost 5 bases to trimming and J lost 1 base; unmatched junction nucleotides: 9. CDR3 nucleotide sequence: TGTGCCAGCAGCGTAGGACTAGCGGGAGGGCAACGGTCCTACAATGAGCAGTTCTTC. Amino acids: CASSVGLAGGQRSYNEQFF.